This T cell receptor (beta chain) originates from a study of shared clonotypes between healthy human individuals. The data were produced by immunoSEQ multiplex PCR, yet TCRdb's version contains in-frame clones alone and is incomplete. The repertoire has roughly 650,000 clones, more than 95% of them found once; the top ten carry approximately 0.057%. Germline values: CDR1 ENHRY, CDR2 SYGVKD. V lost 7 bases and J lost 9; bases outside the gene matches: 9. CDR3 length: 14 residues. The sequenced material came from naive CD4+ T cells sorted from blood. Subset in this sample: CD45RA+ positively selected. The V call is TRBV10-3, the J call TRBJ2-1, with 10 bases identical to TRBD2. The source is a woman aged 25 to 39 in good health. The CDR3 region is CAIKPSGSPSEQFF. The DNA of the CDR3 is TGTGCCATCAAGCCTAGCGGGAGCCCATCTGAGCAGTTCTTC.